These 7 T cell receptor beta chains originate from one sample sequenced in a study of post-analysis software for immune sequencing data. Points from the study as a whole: Compared with controls, patients had more of about 5 TRBV segments, including TRBV5-6, TRBV5-1 and TRBV20-1.

No cognate antigen is known for these TCRs. Presence of unique molecular identifiers characterized the TCR beta cDNA libraries. MiXCR, run by TCRdb on the PCR reads, gives a single entry per CDR3 protein. The repertoire has 820,000 or so distinct CDR3 sequences, under 70% of them found once; the top ten carry around 4.5%. Specimen: blood. These receptors all come from a girl aged 5-17 years with multiple sclerosis.

Only a few counts were recorded for this clonotype. J is TRBJ1-1 and V is TRBV7-9; the D is unclear. The CDR3 extends over 15 amino acids. Germline lookup yields CDR1 SEHNR and CDR2 FQNEAQ (reference sequence). The V and J ends lost 4 bases and 1 base respectively, with 13 bases between them. CDR3 amino acids: CASSSAPSGNTEAFF. The CDR3 region has the DNA TGTGCCAGCAGCTCGGCCCCGTCGGGGAACACTGAAGCTTTCTTT.

This chain links TRBV20-1 with TRBJ2-3; D gene unclear. CDR3 length: 14 amino acids. Trimming removed 1 base from V and 2 bases from J, with 10 bases in between. Germline V CDR1 and CDR2: DFQATT, SNEGSKA (reference sequence). DNA of the CDR3: TGCAGTGCTAGAGCCAGTAGTCCCACAGATACGCAGTATTTT. It translates to CSARASSPTDTQYF.

This chain uses TRBV24-1 with TRBJ2-1; 9 bases agree with TRBD2. The ends lost 4 bases at V and 15 bases at J; junction bases unmatched: 12. Germline CDR1 reads KGHDR; CDR2 reads SFDVKD. The CDR3 is 14 residues long. The CDR3 sequence is CATSDYGDSGRLFF. The CDR3 DNA sequence: TGTGCCACCAGTGACTACGGGGATAGCGGGAGATTGTTCTTC.

The V and J genes are TRBV6-2 or TRBV6-3 and TRBJ2-7, with TRBD1 matching over 7 bases. Germline-derived CDR1 and CDR2 are MNHEY and SVGEGT. Germline trimming cut 6 bases from V and 3 bases from J; bases unmatched to any gene: 14. The CDR3 runs 16 residues. This CDR3 reads CASRTGTARRLYEQYF. The CDR3 bases are TGTGCCAGCAGAACCGGGACAGCGAGACGACTCTACGAGCAGTACTTC.

The J gene is TRBJ1-1, the V gene TRBV15, with no clear D. The length of the CDR3 is 13 residues. V lost 5 bases and J lost 0, with 7 bases in between. Germline V gene data show CDR1 as LNHNV and CDR2 as YYDKDF (reference sequence). CDR3 nucleotide sequence: TGTGCCACCAGCCCTATCATGAACACTGAAGCTTTCTTT. Translation: CATSPIMNTEAFF.

V usage is TRBV3-1 and J usage is TRBJ2-3; D unclear. There are 19 residues in the CDR3. Trimming cost V 1 base and J 0 bases, with 20 bases left between them. CDR1 and CDR2 from the germline V gene are LGHDT and YNNKEL (reference sequence). In DNA, the CDR3 is TGTGCCAGCAGCCAAGTTTTCAGCGAGGACGATTCTAGCACAGATACGCAGTATTTT. The encoded protein is CASSQVFSEDDSSTDTQYF.

The chain has TRBV7-6 and TRBJ2-5; 9 bases match TRBD1. The last part of the DNA fits TRBJ2-7 better; the J call may be wrong. Per the germline V gene, CDR1 is SGHVS and CDR2 is FNYEAQ. The CDR3 contains 13 residues. The CDR3 bases are TGTGCCAGCAGCCCGGACAGGGGAGGCGAGCAGTACTTC. Residues: CASSPDRGGEQYF.